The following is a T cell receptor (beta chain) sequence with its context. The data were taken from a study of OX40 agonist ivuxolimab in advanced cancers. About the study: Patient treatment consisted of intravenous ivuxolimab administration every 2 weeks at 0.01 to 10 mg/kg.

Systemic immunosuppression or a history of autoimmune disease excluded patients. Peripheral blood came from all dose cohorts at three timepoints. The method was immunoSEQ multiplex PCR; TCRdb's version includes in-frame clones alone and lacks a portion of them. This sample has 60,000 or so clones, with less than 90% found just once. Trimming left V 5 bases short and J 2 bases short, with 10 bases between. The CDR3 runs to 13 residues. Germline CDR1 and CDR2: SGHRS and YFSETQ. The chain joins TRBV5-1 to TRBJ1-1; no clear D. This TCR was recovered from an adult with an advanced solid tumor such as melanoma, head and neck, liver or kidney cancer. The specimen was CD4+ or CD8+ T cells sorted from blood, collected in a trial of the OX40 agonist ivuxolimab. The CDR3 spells CASRTDFNTEAFF. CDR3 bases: TGCGCCAGCAGGACCGATTTCAACACTGAAGCTTTCTTT. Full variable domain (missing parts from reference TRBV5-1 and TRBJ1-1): KAGVTQTPRYLIKTRGQQVTLSCSPISGHRSVSWYQQTPGQGLQFLFEYFSETQRNKGNFPGRFSGRQFSNSRSEMNVSTLELGDSALYLCASRTDFNTEAFFGQGTRLTVV.